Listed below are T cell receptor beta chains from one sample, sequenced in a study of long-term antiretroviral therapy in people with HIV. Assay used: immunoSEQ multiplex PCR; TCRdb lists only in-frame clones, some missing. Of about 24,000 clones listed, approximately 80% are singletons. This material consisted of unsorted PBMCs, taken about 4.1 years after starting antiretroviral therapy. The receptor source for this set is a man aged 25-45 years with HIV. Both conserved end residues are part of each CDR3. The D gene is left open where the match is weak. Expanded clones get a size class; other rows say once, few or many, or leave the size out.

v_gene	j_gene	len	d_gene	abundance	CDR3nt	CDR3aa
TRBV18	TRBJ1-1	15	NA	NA	TGTGCCAGCTCACGGGGGGCGCGGGGGAACACTGAAGCTTTCTTT	CASSRGARGNTEAFF
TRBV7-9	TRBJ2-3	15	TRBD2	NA	TGTGCCAGCAGCTTAGACGGGAGGATCACAGATACGCAGTATTTT	CASSLDGRITDTQYF
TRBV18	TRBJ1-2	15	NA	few	TGTGCCAGCTCACCTCTCGGTGGGCAGATATATGGCTACACCTTC	CASSPLGGQIYGYTF
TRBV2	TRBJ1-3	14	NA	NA	TGTGCCAGCAGTGAAGGGGTTCTTGGAAACACCATATATTTT	CASSEGVLGNTIYF
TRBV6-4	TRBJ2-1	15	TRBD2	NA	TGTGCCAGCAGTGAAGAGACTAGCGGGAGCTATGAGCAGTTCTTC	CASSEETSGSYEQFF
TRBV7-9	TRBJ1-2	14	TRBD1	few	TGTGCCAGCAGCTTAGGCGGGACAGACTATGGCTACACCTTC	CASSLGGTDYGYTF
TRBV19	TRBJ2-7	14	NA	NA	TGTGCCAGTAGTCCTCCGACAGGTACCTACGAGCAGTACTTC	CASSPPTGTYEQYF
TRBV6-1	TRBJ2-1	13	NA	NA	TGTGCCAGCAGTGAATTGATAAGCGAAAGGGGGTTCTTC	CASSELISERGFF
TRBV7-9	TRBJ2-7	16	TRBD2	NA	TGTGCCAGCAGCTTAGTTGGTAGCGGGGGATCCTACGAGCAGTACTTC	CASSLVGSGGSYEQYF
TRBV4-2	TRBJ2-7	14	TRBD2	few	TGTGCCAGCAGCCAGGGGACTAGCTACTACGAGCAGTACTTC	CASSQGTSYYEQYF
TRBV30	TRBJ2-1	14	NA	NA	TGTGCCTGGGGAATGGGGGGCCTAAAGAATGAGCAGTTCTTC	CAWGMGGLKNEQFF
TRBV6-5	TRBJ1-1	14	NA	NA	TGTGCCAGCAGCCCGGGGTTCCTGAACACTGAAGCTTTCTTT	CASSPGFLNTEAFF
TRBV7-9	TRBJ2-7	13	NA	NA	TGTGCCAGCAGCCCAACTAGCCAAGCCCAGCAGTACTTC	CASSPTSQAQQYF
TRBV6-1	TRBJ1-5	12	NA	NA	TGTGCCAGCAGTGAAGGAATTCAGCCCCAGCATTTT	CASSEGIQPQHF
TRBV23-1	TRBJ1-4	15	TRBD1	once	TGCGCCAGCAGTCAAGGGGGACAGGCTAATGAAAAACTGTTTTTT	CASSQGGQANEKLFF
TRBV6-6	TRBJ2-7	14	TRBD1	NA	TGTGCCAGCATCCCTACCGGGACAGGGGACGAGCAGTACTTC	CASIPTGTGDEQYF
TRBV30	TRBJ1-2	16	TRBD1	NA	TGTGCCTGGACACCCGGGACAGGAGACTTGGCCTATGGCTACACCTTC	CAWTPGTGDLAYGYTF
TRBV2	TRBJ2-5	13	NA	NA	TGTGCCAGCAGTGGGACTCACGGGGAGACCCAGTACTTC	CASSGTHGETQYF
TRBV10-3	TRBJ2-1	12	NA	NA	TGTGCCATCAGTGAGGGGCTCAATGAGCAGTTCTTC	CAISEGLNEQFF
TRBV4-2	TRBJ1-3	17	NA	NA	TGTGCCAGCAGCCAGGAAAAGGACAGTTCGTCTGGAAACACCATATATTTT	CASSQEKDSSSGNTIYF
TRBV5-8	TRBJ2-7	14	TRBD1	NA	TGTGCCAGCGGGTTAGAAACAGGGGCCTACGAGCAGTACTTC	CASGLETGAYEQYF
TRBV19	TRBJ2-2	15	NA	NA	TGTGCCAGTAGTATGGGACTTGGGGTCACCGGGGAGCTGTTTTTT	CASSMGLGVTGELFF
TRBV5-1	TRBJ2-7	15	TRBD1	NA	TGCGCCAGCAGCTATTGGACAGGGAACTCCTACGAGCAGTACTTC	CASSYWTGNSYEQYF
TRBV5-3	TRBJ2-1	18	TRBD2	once	TGTGCCAGAAGCTTGGATAGCGGGTCCCTCAGCTCCTACAATGAGCAGTTCTTC	CARSLDSGSLSSYNEQFF
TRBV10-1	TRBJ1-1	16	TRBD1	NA	TGCGCCAGCAGTGAGAACCACAGGGGGTGGAACACTGAAGCTTTCTTT	CASSENHRGWNTEAFF
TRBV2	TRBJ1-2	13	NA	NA	TGTGCCAGCAGTTATCGGGGGACCTATGGCTACACCTTC	CASSYRGTYGYTF
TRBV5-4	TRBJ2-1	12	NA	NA	TGTGCCAGCAGCATTAGCAACAATGAGCAGTTCTTC	CASSISNNEQFF
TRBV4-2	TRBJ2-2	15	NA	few	TGTGCCAGCAGCCAAGATATCGACCACACCGGGGAGCTGTTTTTT	CASSQDIDHTGELFF
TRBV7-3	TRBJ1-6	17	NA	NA	TGTGCCAGCAGCTTATTCGGGAAGGGAAGCTATAATTCACCCCTCCACTTT	CASSLFGKGSYNSPLHF